Below are 28 T cell receptor beta chains sequenced from a single sample in a study of beta chain features in type 1 diabetes. The study, taken as a whole, reports: Moderate yet significant TCRB CDR3 shortening was seen in Type 1 diabetes patients in all four CD4+ subsets.

Of the isolated RNA, all was reverse transcribed, and so the sequenced material was expressed TCRB transcripts. This table comes from immunoSEQ multiplex PCR, and its TCRdb copy is limited to in-frame clones, with some not included. The data show around 130,000 clones, about 16% seen once. These TCRs' antigens remain unknown. The sample taken for sequencing was central memory CD4+ T cells from blood. These receptors all come from a man aged 25 to 40 with type 1 diabetes.

The rearrangement uses TRBV4-1 and TRBJ2-1; 10 nucleotides line up with TRBD1. Germline-derived CDR1 and CDR2 are MGHRA and YSYEKL. Germline trimming cut 3 bases from V and 6 bases from J; bases unmatched to any gene: 8. This CDR3 has 16 residues. Here the CDR3 reads CASSHPPGQGINEQFF. The DNA for the CDR3 is TGCGCCAGCAGCCACCCCCCGGGACAGGGGATCAATGAGCAGTTCTTC.

This clone was found a few times. The chain has TRBV7-2 and TRBJ2-2; tentatively, D is TRBD1 (5 bases). The CDR3 totals 15 residues. Trimming removed 10 bases from V and 0 bases from J, with 15 bases in between. Germline V lookup: CDR1 SGHTA, CDR2 FQGNSA. This CDR3 is CATLPQGSNTGELFF. CDR3 DNA sequence: TGTGCCACTCTGCCGCAGGGATCGAACACCGGGGAGCTGTTTTTT.

V gene TRBV9 combines with J gene TRBJ1-5; D is undetermined. Trimming shortened V by 3 bases and J by 1 base, and 14 bases separated the two germline ends. This CDR3 contains 16 residues. Germline assignment: CDR1 SGDLS and CDR2 YYNGEE. CDR3 nucleotide sequence: TGTGCCAGCAGCGCCCCCGAGCTCCGGAGCAATCAGCCCCAGCATTTT. It encodes CASSAPELRSNQPQHF.

J is TRBJ1-2 and V is TRBV9; D unclear. Germline lookup yields CDR1 SGDLS and CDR2 YYNGEE. This CDR3 has 11 residues. The ends were cut back, 0 bases at V and 8 bases at J, with 5 bases in the middle. As DNA, the CDR3 is TGTGCCAGCAGCGTAGGGTCGGGCTACACCTTC. Translating it yields CASSVGSGYTF. Complete variable domain (other parts from reference TRBV9 and TRBJ1-2): DSGVTQTPKHLITATGQRVTLRCSPRSGDLSVYWYQQSLDQGLQFLIQYYNGEERAKGNILERFSAQQFPDLHSELNLSSLELGDSALYFCASSVGSGYTFGSGTRLTVV.

The CDR3 sequence: CASSDLAGGPGETQYF. CDR3 nucleotides: TGTGCCAGCAGTGACCTAGCGGGGGGGCCTGGAGAGACCCAGTACTTC. This chain uses TRBV2 with TRBJ2-5, with TRBD2 identical over 12 bases. Looked up from germline, CDR1 is SNHLY and CDR2 is FYNNEI. The CDR3 length is 16 residues. Trimming at V came to 3 bases and at J to 4 bases, leaving 6 bases not matched to a gene.

This rearrangement joins TRBV25-1 to TRBJ2-3; 8 bases are shared with TRBD2. CDR1 MGHDK and CDR2 SYGVNS come from the germline V gene. After removal of 4 bases from V and 2 bases from J, the junction contained 8 bases not matched to a gene. The length of the CDR3 is 16 residues. The CDR3 nucleotides read TGTGCCAGCAGTGCTCATGGGGGACTAGTCACAGATACGCAGTATTTT. Protein sequence: CASSAHGGLVTDTQYF.

This clone was seen a few times. The V gene is TRBV9, the J gene TRBJ2-7; D may be TRBD1 or TRBD2 (5 bases each). The germline CDR1 and CDR2 sequences are SGDLS and YYNGEE. Trimming shortened V by 4 bases and J by 5 bases, and 16 bases separated the two germline ends. The CDR3 sequence is 14 residues long. The CDR3 loop reads CASSLPGTFDEQYF. In nucleotides, the CDR3 is TGTGCCAGCAGCCTCCCCGGGACCTTTGACGAGCAGTACTTC.

This clone qualifies as medium-sized. V is TRBV10-3 and J is TRBJ2-7; 8 bases match TRBD1. This CDR3 is 15 amino acids long. Germline CDR1 reads ENHRY; CDR2 reads SYGVKD. Losses at the gene ends were 5 bases for V and 3 bases for J; bases not matched to a gene: 9. CDR3 DNA sequence: TGTGCCATCAGTCCAGGGGACAGGTCCATCTACGAGCAGTACTTC. Translating gives CAISPGDRSIYEQYF.

The chain couples TRBV9 to TRBJ2-2; 7 bases match TRBD1. Trimming removed 5 bases from V and 6 bases from J; junction bases left unmatched: 7. CDR1 is SGDLS, CDR2 YYNGEE, per germline. The CDR3 sequence is 14 residues long. CDR3: CASRTDTGAGELFF. The CDR3, as DNA: TGTGCCAGCAGGACCGATACAGGGGCCGGGGAGCTGTTTTTT.

V gene TRBV5-4 combines with J gene TRBJ2-5, with a possible D match to TRBD2 (6 bases). CDR3 length equals 14 residues. Germline V CDR1 and CDR2: SGHNT, YYREEE (reference sequence). V was shortened by 4 bases and J by 1 base, with 11 bases between the two germline ends. The CDR3 loop reads CASSPWTTQETQYF. In nucleotides, the CDR3 is TGTGCCAGCAGCCCTTGGACTACCCAAGAGACCCAGTACTTC. The full variable domain, its missing parts supplied by reference TRBV5-4 and TRBJ2-5, is ETGVTQSPTHLIKTRGQQVTLRCSSQSGHNTVSWYQQALGQGPQFIFQYYREEENGRGNFPPRFSGLQFPNYSSELNVNALELDDSALYLCASSPWTTQETQYFGPGTRLLVL.

This clone has only a few counts. The chain joins TRBV7-2 to TRBJ2-1, with TRBD2 matching over 10 bases. Germline V gene sequence: CDR1 SGHTA, CDR2 FQGNSA. This CDR3 has 13 amino acids. V shed 3 bases, J shed 7 bases, and the junction held 0 bases outside the gene matches. CDR3 in DNA: TGTGCCAGCAGCTTGGGACTAGCGAATGAGCAGTTCTTC. Protein: CASSLGLANEQFF. Complete variable domain (other parts from reference TRBV7-2 and TRBJ2-1): GAGVSQSPSNKVTEKGKDVELRCDPISGHTALYWYRQSLGQGLEFLIYFQGNSAPDKSGLPSDRFSAERTGGSVSTLTIQRTQQEDSAVYLCASSLGLANEQFFGPGTRLTVL.

This clone was counted ten times or more. The chain employs TRBV6-1 and TRBJ2-1; weak D call: TRBD2 (7 bases). CDR1 is MNHNS, CDR2 SASEGT, per germline. Trimming took 2 bases from V and 15 from J, leaving 29 bases between them. CDR3 length: 17 residues. This chain's CDR3 is CASSERQSAGAFYSWFF. The CDR3, as DNA: TGTGCCAGCAGTGAAAGGCAGTCGGCGGGGGCTTTCTACTCGTGGTTCTTC.

This clone was seen more than once but under ten times. The chain couples TRBV4-3 to TRBJ2-7; a weak D match, TRBD2 (5 bases). Trimming took 0 bases from V and 0 from J, leaving 9 bases between them. Germline lookup yields CDR1 LGHNA and CDR2 YSLEER. The CDR3 loop spans 15 amino acids. In DNA form, the CDR3 reads TGCGCCAGCAGCCAAGAAGAGAGGGCCTCCTACGAGCAGTACTTC. Translated, it gives CASSQEERASYEQYF.

The rearrangement links TRBV10-3 to TRBJ2-3, with D perhaps matching TRBD1 or TRBD2 (5 bases each). The ends were cut back, 4 bases at V and 4 bases at J, with 12 bases in the middle. The CDR3 is 14 residues long. Looked up from germline, CDR1 is ENHRY and CDR2 is SYGVKD. DNA for the CDR3: TGTGCCATCAGTGGTCGGGACGAACCAGATACGCAGTATTTT. This encodes CAISGRDEPDTQYF.

V gene TRBV4-2 combines with J gene TRBJ2-1, with D maybe TRBD2 (6 bases). The CDR3 consists of 14 residues. The V and J ends lost 10 bases and 5 bases respectively, with 18 bases between them. The V gene's germline CDR1 is LGHNA and CDR2 YNFKEQ. Written as DNA, the CDR3 is TGTGCCACCGCGAGGGATAGGGAGGACAATGAGCAGTTCTTC. Protein product: CATARDREDNEQFF.

This clone was found a few times. This chain connects TRBV9 to TRBJ2-5; no clear D gene. V was trimmed by 0 bases and J by 5 bases, leaving 14 bases between them. Germline-derived CDR1 and CDR2 are SGDLS and YYNGEE. The CDR3 covers 15 residues. The CDR3 spells CASSVVGTVMETQYF. Here the CDR3 DNA reads TGTGCCAGCAGCGTAGTCGGCACGGTCATGGAGACCCAGTACTTC.

This clone has a handful of counts. The chain carries TRBV4-3 and TRBJ2-3; 8 bases line up with TRBD2. The CDR3 runs 15 residues. Germline V gene lookup returns CDR1 LGHNA and CDR2 YSLEER. V lost 4 bases, J lost 1 base, and 4 bases stayed unmatched. CDR3 bases: TGCGCCAGCAGCCTCGATAGCGGGGGCACAGATACGCAGTATTTT. It specifies CASSLDSGGTDTQYF.

This chain connects TRBV5-1 to TRBJ2-5; D unresolved. Germline CDR1 SGHRS, CDR2 YFSETQ. The V gene lost 4 bases and the J gene lost 4 bases, with 14 bases spanning the gap. CDR3 length: 14 amino acids. This CDR3 is CASSLRATAETQYF. CDR3 sequence (DNA): TGCGCCAGCAGCCTTCGGGCCACGGCAGAGACCCAGTACTTC. The full variable domain, with the rest looked up from reference TRBV5-1 and TRBJ2-5, is KAGVTQTPRYLIKTRGQQVTLSCSPISGHRSVSWYQQTPGQGLQFLFEYFSETQRNKGNFPGRFSGRQFSNSRSEMNVSTLELGDSALYLCASSLRATAETQYFGPGTRLLVL.

The chain uses TRBV19 and TRBJ1-1, with a tentative D call TRBD1 (5 bases). There are 13 residues in the CDR3. Trimming left V 8 bases short and J 6 bases short, with 16 bases between. Per the germline V gene, CDR1 is LNHDA and CDR2 is SQIVND (reference sequence). The CDR3 bases are TGTGCCAGTTTCGGGGCAGAAGGATCTGAAGCTTTCTTT. This translates into CASFGAEGSEAFF.

V is TRBV5-1 and J is TRBJ1-1, with a tentative D call TRBD1 (5 bases). Germline V gene lookup returns CDR1 SGHRS and CDR2 YFSETQ. CDR3 length equals 14 residues. V was trimmed by 0 bases and J by 0 bases, leaving 6 bases between them. DNA for the CDR3: TGCGCCAGCAGCTTGGGACAGATGAACACTGAAGCTTTCTTT. Residues: CASSLGQMNTEAFF.

V usage is TRBV28 and J usage is TRBJ2-7; D call uncertain. Per germline, CDR1 MDHEN and CDR2 SYDVKM. CDR3 length equals 11 residues. Trimming took 11 bases from V and 3 from J, leaving 11 bases between them. The CDR3 region has the DNA TGTGCCGCTGGAGATCTCTACGAGCAGTACTTC. This translates into CAAGDLYEQYF.

This clone has only a few counts. The V gene is TRBV7-2, the J gene TRBJ2-5; TRBD1 aligns across 9 bases. The germline CDR1 and CDR2 sequences are SGHTA and FQGNSA. V was clipped by 5 bases and J by 5 bases; unmatched bases: 9. The CDR3 is 15 amino acids. The CDR3 region is CASSLAGQGYETQYF. CDR3 in DNA: TGTGCCAGCAGCCTGGCGGGACAGGGATACGAGACCCAGTACTTC.

This clone has a handful of counts. This CDR3 is CASSYSTEGAVGYTF. The CDR3 DNA sequence: TGTGCCAGCAGTTACTCGACGGAGGGCGCGGTTGGCTACACCTTC. The genes are TRBV6-6 and TRBJ1-2, with D uncertain. CDR1 is MNHNY, CDR2 SVGAGI, per germline (reference sequence). The CDR3 covers 15 residues. Trimming left V 0 bases short and J 7 bases short, with 15 bases between.

This clone has just a few counts. V is TRBV7-2 and J is TRBJ2-2; D is undetermined. The germline gives CDR1 SGHTA, CDR2 FQGNSA. V gave up 2 bases and J gave up 3 bases, with 7 bases separating them. The CDR3 contains 14 residues. CDR3 DNA sequence: TGTGCCAGCAGCTTAACCAGCTACACCGGGGAGCTGTTTTTT. Translated, it gives CASSLTSYTGELFF.

This sequence joins TRBV9 and TRBJ2-1, with D perhaps TRBD1 or TRBD2 (5 bases each). This CDR3 is 18 amino acids long. CDR1 SGDLS and CDR2 YYNGEE come from the germline V gene. With 4 bases removed from V and 6 bases from J, the gap between germline ends came to 26 bases. The CDR3 region is CASSHSGARPQDGNEQFF. The CDR3 coding sequence is TGTGCCAGCAGCCATTCCGGGGCCAGGCCCCAAGACGGCAATGAGCAGTTCTTC.

CDR3 DNA sequence: TGTGCCAGCAGCTCGCTAGGACAGAGCTACAATGAGCAGTTCTTC. It translates to CASSSLGQSYNEQFF. This rearrangement joins TRBV13 to TRBJ2-1; perhaps TRBD1 as D (6 bases). This CDR3 has 15 amino acids. Germline V gene lookup returns CDR1 PRHDT and CDR2 FYEKMQ (reference sequence). Trimming took 4 bases from V and 3 from J, leaving 13 bases between them.

This clone was counted between two and nine times. CDR3 sequence reads: CASSPSYEQYF. Written as DNA, the CDR3 is TGTGCCAGCAGTCCATCCTACGAGCAGTACTTC. This sequence joins TRBV6-6 and TRBJ2-7; D uncertain. Germline CDR1 is MNHNY and CDR2 is SVGAGI (reference sequence). The CDR3 runs 11 residues. Trimming removed 5 bases at V and 1 base at J, with 3 bases between.

There are a few counts of this clone. The V and J genes are TRBV11-2 and TRBJ1-2; no clear D gene. In germline, CDR1 is SGHAT, CDR2 FQNNGV. The ends were cut back, 0 bases at V and 3 bases at J, with 14 bases in the middle. This CDR3 contains 16 residues. In DNA form, the CDR3 reads TGTGCCAGCAGCTTAGATATCTGGGAAATTGACTATGGCTACACCTTC. Encoded protein: CASSLDIWEIDYGYTF. The entire variable domain, with the rest obtained from reference TRBV11-2 and TRBJ1-2, is as follows: EAGVAQSPRYKIIEKRQSVAFWCNPISGHATLYWYQQILGQGPKLLIQFQNNGVVDDSQLPKDRFSAERLKGVDSTLKIQPAKLEDSAVYLCASSLDIWEIDYGYTFGSGTRLTVV.